The next 17 T cell receptor beta chains were all read from a single sample in a study of shared clonotypes between healthy human individuals. TCRdb's table, derived via immunoSEQ multiplex PCR, lists solely in-frame clones and lacks some. The sample contains some 2,500,000 clones, 93% of which appear only once. Sequencing input: naive CD4+ T cells from PBMCs. Subset specified: CD45RA+ positively selected. These receptors all stem from a man between 18 and 35 years old in good health. Some clones in this sample may be carry-over from other donors' samples.

The chain is built from TRBV5-1 and TRBJ2-1; 7 nucleotides match TRBD1. Germline V gene lookup returns CDR1 SGHRS and CDR2 YFSETQ. The CDR3 contains 14 residues. The V and J ends lost 8 bases and 4 bases, in that order; junction bases with no gene match: 9. The CDR3 sequence: CASSTGISYNEQFF. CDR3 DNA sequence: TGCGCCAGTTCGACAGGGATATCGTACAATGAGCAGTTCTTC.

With regard to this clone: Other nucleotide sequences from this sample produce the same CDR3. The CDR3 bases are TGTGCCAGCAGCTTAAGTGGGGGCGAGACCCAGTACTTC. Its translation: CASSLSGGETQYF. The rearrangement joins TRBV7-3 to TRBJ2-5, with D maybe TRBD1 (6 bases). The V end was cut by 1 base, the J end by 5 bases, with 8 bases between. Germline V gives CDR1 SGHTA, CDR2 FQGTGA. The length of the CDR3 is 13 residues. The full variable domain, its missing parts supplied by reference TRBV7-3 and TRBJ2-5, is GAGVSQTPSNKVTEKGKYVELRCDPISGHTALYWYRQSLGQGPEFLIYFQGTGAADDSGLPNDRFFAVRPEGSVSTLKIQRTERGDSAVYLCASSLSGGETQYFGPGTRLLVL.

This clone was seen a handful of times. V and J are TRBV5-1 and TRBJ2-2; D is undetermined. The CDR3 runs 14 residues. Germline CDR1 SGHRS, CDR2 YFSETQ. V dropped 1 base and J dropped 1 base, with 5 bases sitting between them. The CDR3 bases are TGCGCCAGCAGCTTGTATGGGAACACCGGGGAGCTGTTTTTT. It is translated as CASSLYGNTGELFF.

The genes are TRBV6-5 and TRBJ1-3; D call uncertain. V dropped 1 base and J dropped 4 bases, with 5 bases sitting between them. Germline CDR1 and CDR2: MNHEY and SVGAGI. The CDR3 consists of 13 residues. The CDR3 DNA reads as TGTGCCAGCAGTTACTTACCCGGAAACACCATATATTTT. The encoded protein is CASSYLPGNTIYF.

The chain joins TRBV28 to TRBJ2-3; D is unclear. The CDR3 has 9 amino acids. Germline V gives CDR1 MDHEN, CDR2 SYDVKM. Trimming removed 8 bases from V and 14 bases from J, with 11 bases in between. CDR3: CASGRSRYF. CDR3 DNA sequence: TGTGCCAGCGGCAGGTCCAGGTATTTT.

V gene TRBV15 combines with J gene TRBJ1-2; D gene unclear. Trimming left V 5 bases short and J 2 bases short, with 6 bases between. Germline-derived CDR1 and CDR2 are LNHNV and YYDKDF (reference sequence). The CDR3 has 12 amino acids. CDR3 protein: CATSDANYGYTF. In DNA, the CDR3 is TGTGCCACCAGCGACGCCAACTATGGCTACACCTTC.

V is TRBV30 and J is TRBJ1-1; TRBD1 is a possible D gene (5 bases). Looked up from germline, CDR1 is GTSNPN and CDR2 is SVGIG (reference sequence). This CDR3 is built from 13 residues. V was clipped by 6 bases and J by 1 base, with 12 bases between them. The CDR3 is CACYRNSNTEAFF. The CDR3 coding sequence is TGTGCCTGTTACAGGAATTCGAACACTGAAGCTTTCTTT.

A word on this clone: Other DNA sequences in this specimen translate into the identical CDR3. This chain connects TRBV7-9 to TRBJ1-3; 7 bases are a match to TRBD1. The germline gives CDR1 SEHNR, CDR2 FQNEAQ (reference sequence). Trimming at V came to 3 bases and at J to 4 bases, leaving 3 bases not matched to a gene. The CDR3 extends over 14 amino acids. The CDR3 loop reads CASSLTGKGNTIYF. The CDR3 DNA reads as TGTGCCAGCAGCTTGACAGGGAAAGGAAACACCATATATTTT.

In regard to this clone: In the same sample, other DNA sequences code for this CDR3. This rearrangement joins TRBV6-5 to TRBJ2-5; D remains ambiguous. Per the germline V gene, CDR1 is MNHEY and CDR2 is SVGAGI. The CDR3 is 14 amino acids. Trimming cost V 0 bases and J 1 base, with 6 bases left between them. CDR3 nucleotide sequence: TGTGCCAGCAGTTACTCCCGGAGCCAAGAGACCCAGTACTTC. Translation: CASSYSRSQETQYF.

The CDR3 nucleotides read TGTGCCAGCAGCTTAGTCTGGCAGGGTCCCGAAAAACTGTTTTTT. Translating gives CASSLVWQGPEKLFF. V gene TRBV7-2 combines with J gene TRBJ1-4; maybe TRBD1 (5 bases). The V end lost 1 base, the J end lost 8 bases, and 14 bases lay between the germline ends. The V gene's germline CDR1 is SGHTA and CDR2 FQGNSA. This CDR3 spans 15 amino acids.

CDR3 region: CASSFRAGYQETQYF. The CDR3 DNA is TGCGCCAGCAGCTTCCGAGCGGGGTACCAAGAGACCCAGTACTTC. This sequence joins TRBV5-1 and TRBJ2-5; 7 bases map to TRBD2. The CDR3 consists of 15 residues. V trimming: 2 bases; J trimming: 0 bases; junction bases outside the gene matches: 4. Germline V gene sequence: CDR1 SGHRS, CDR2 YFSETQ. Variable domain in full (rest from reference TRBV5-1 and TRBJ2-5): KAGVTQTPRYLIKTRGQQVTLSCSPISGHRSVSWYQQTPGQGLQFLFEYFSETQRNKGNFPGRFSGRQFSNSRSEMNVSTLELGDSALYLCASSFRAGYQETQYFGPGTRLLVL.

The rearrangement links TRBV9 to TRBJ2-5; a weak D match, TRBD2 (5 bases). Trimming pared 3 bases from V and 1 base from J, leaving 7 bases between. Looked up from germline, CDR1 is SGDLS and CDR2 is YYNGEE. The CDR3 is 13 amino acids. The CDR3 nucleotides are TGTGCCAGCAGCGCGGGAATCCAAGAGACCCAGTACTTC. It encodes CASSAGIQETQYF. The variable domain in full, with the rest retrieved from reference TRBV9 and TRBJ2-5, is DSGVTQTPKHLITATGQRVTLRCSPRSGDLSVYWYQQSLDQGLQFLIQYYNGEERAKGNILERFSAQQFPDLHSELNLSSLELGDSALYFCASSAGIQETQYFGPGTRLLVL.

Notes on this clone: Additional DNA sequences in this sample encode the identical CDR3. This chain connects TRBV9 to TRBJ2-5; D might be TRBD1 (5 bases). The germline CDR1 and CDR2 sequences are SGDLS and YYNGEE. Trimming removed 0 bases at V and 4 bases at J, with 10 bases between. This CDR3 has 14 residues. DNA of the CDR3: TGTGCCAGCAGCGTAGGGACATTAGGAGAGACCCAGTACTTC. Amino acids: CASSVGTLGETQYF.

The rearrangement uses TRBV14 and TRBJ2-5, with unresolved D. The ends were cut back, 1 base at V and 2 bases at J, with 14 bases in the middle. Germline lookup yields CDR1 SGHDN and CDR2 FVKESK. CDR3 length: 16 residues. CDR3 region: CASSQVVATPQETQYF. CDR3 DNA sequence: TGTGCCAGCAGCCAAGTAGTGGCTACCCCGCAAGAGACCCAGTACTTC.

The chain is built from TRBV4-2 and TRBJ2-5; the D gene is possibly TRBD2 (5 bases). The V gene lost 1 base and the J gene lost 0 bases, with 12 bases spanning the gap. There are 16 residues in the CDR3. Per germline, CDR1 LGHNA and CDR2 YNFKEQ. The CDR3: CASSQGSQRYQETQYF. The CDR3 DNA follows: TGTGCCAGCAGCCAAGGCTCCCAGCGGTACCAAGAGACCCAGTACTTC.

The chain has TRBV4-2 and TRBJ2-3, with 7 bases that match TRBD2. Germline CDR1 is LGHNA and CDR2 is YNFKEQ. Trimming removed 4 bases from V and 5 bases from J; junction bases left unmatched: 12. The CDR3 covers 16 residues. DNA of the CDR3: TGTGCCAGCAGCCCTAATGGGGAGGGAAGAGGAGATACGCAGTATTTT. Protein product: CASSPNGEGRGDTQYF.

The chain is built from TRBV7-2 and TRBJ2-5, with TRBD2 identical over 10 bases. The V gene's germline CDR1 is SGHTA and CDR2 FQGNSA. The junction had 11 bases not matched to a gene; V was cut back by 2 bases and J by 5 bases. The CDR3 totals 17 residues. This CDR3 reads CASSLILAGAGLETQYF. CDR3 DNA sequence: TGTGCCAGCAGCTTAATCCTAGCGGGAGCCGGGTTGGAGACCCAGTACTTC.